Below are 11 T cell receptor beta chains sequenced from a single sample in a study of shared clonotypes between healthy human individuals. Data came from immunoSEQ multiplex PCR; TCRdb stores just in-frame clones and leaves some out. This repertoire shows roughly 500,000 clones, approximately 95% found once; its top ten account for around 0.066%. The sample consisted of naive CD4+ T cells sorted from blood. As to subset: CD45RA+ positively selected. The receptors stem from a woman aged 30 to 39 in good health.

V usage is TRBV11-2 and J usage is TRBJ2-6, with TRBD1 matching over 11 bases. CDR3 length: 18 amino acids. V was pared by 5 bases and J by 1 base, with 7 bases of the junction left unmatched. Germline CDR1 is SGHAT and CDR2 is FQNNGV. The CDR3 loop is CASSLRDRGESGANVLTF. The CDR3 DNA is TGTGCCAGCAGCCTACGGGACAGGGGGGAATCTGGGGCCAACGTCCTGACTTTC.

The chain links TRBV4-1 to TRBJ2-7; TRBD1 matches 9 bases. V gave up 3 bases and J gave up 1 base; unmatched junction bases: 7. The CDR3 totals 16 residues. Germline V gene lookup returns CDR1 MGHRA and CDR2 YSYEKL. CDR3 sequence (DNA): TGCGCCAGCAGCCAGGAAGGGGACAGGGAATCCTACGAGCAGTACTTC. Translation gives CASSQEGDRESYEQYF.

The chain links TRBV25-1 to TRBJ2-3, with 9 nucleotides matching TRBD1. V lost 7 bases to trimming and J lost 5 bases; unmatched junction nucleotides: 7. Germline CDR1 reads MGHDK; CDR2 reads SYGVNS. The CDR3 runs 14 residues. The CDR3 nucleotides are TGTGCCAGCACGGGGACAGGGTTTTTAGATACGCAGTATTTT. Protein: CASTGTGFLDTQYF.

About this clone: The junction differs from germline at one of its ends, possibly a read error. CDR3 region: CAWGIPGQQFF. The CDR3, as DNA: TGTGCCTGGGGAATTCCGGGACAGCAGTTTTTT. The chain has TRBV30 and TRBJ1-5; 7 bases map to TRBD1. Germline assignment: CDR1 GTSNPN and CDR2 SVGIG (reference sequence). This CDR3 contains 11 residues.

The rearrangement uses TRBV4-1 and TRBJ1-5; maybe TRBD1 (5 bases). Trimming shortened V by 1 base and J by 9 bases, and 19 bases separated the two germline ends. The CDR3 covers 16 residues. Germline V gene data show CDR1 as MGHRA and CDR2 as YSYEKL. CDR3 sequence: CASSQGPGRSRGPQHF. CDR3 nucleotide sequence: TGCGCCAGCAGCCAAGGGCCGGGACGGTCCCGCGGGCCCCAGCATTTT.

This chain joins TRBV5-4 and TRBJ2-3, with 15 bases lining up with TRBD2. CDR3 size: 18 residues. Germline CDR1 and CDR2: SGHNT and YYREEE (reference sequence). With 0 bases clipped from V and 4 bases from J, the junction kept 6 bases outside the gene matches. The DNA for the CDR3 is TGTGCCAGCAGCTTGGGTGGGACTAGCGGGAGGAAAGCAGATACGCAGTATTTT. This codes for CASSLGGTSGRKADTQYF.

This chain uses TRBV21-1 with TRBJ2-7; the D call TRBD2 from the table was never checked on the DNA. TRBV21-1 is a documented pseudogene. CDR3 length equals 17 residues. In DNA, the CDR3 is TGTGCCAGCAGCAAAGAATGGGCGGGCGGCAAATCGGGGGAGCAGTACTTC. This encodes CASSKEWAGGKSGEQYF.

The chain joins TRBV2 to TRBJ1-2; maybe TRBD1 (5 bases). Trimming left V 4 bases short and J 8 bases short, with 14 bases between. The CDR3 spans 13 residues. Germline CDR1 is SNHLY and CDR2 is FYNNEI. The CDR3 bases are TGTGCCAGCAGTGGATTACGGGGGGAGGGCTACACCTTC. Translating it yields CASSGLRGEGYTF.

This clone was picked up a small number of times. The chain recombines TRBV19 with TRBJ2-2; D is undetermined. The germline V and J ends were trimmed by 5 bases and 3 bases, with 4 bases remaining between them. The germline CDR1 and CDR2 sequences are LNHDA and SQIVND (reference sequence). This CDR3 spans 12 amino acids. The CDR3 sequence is CASSGYTGELFF. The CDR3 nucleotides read TGTGCCAGTAGTGGGTACACCGGGGAGCTGTTTTTT. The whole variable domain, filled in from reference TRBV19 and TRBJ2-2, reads DGGITQSPKYLFRKEGQNVTLSCEQNLNHDAMYWYRQDPGQGLRLIYYSQIVNDFQKGDIAEGYSVSREKKESFPLTVTSAQKNPTAFYLCASSGYTGELFFGEGSRLTVL.

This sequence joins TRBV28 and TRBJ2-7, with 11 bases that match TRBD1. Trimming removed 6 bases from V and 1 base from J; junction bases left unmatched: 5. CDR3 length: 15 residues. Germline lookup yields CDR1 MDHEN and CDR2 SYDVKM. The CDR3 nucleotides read TGTGCCAGCAGGACGGGACAGGGGGAATCCTACGAGCAGTACTTC. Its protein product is CASRTGQGESYEQYF.

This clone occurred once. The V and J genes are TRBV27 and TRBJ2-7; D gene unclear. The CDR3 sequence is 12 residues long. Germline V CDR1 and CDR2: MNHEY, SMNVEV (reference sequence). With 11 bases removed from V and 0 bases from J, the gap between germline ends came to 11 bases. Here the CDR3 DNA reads TGTGCCGCGGTCCATAGCTCCTACGAGCAGTACTTC. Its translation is CAAVHSSYEQYF.